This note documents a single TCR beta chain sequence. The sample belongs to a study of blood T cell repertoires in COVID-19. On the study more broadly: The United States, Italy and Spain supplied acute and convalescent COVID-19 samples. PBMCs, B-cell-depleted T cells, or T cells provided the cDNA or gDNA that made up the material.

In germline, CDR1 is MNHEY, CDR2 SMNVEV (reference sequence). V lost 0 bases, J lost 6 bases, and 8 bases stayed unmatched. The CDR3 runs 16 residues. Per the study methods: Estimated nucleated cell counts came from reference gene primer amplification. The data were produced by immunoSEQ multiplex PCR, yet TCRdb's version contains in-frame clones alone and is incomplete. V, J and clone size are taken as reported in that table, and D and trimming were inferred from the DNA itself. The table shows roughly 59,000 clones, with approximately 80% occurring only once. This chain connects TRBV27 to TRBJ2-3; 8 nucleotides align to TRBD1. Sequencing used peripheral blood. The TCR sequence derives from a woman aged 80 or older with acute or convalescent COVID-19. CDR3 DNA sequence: TGTGCCAGCAGTTTATCGTCAGGGGGCATGTTTGATACGCAGTATTTT. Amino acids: CASSLSSGGMFDTQYF.